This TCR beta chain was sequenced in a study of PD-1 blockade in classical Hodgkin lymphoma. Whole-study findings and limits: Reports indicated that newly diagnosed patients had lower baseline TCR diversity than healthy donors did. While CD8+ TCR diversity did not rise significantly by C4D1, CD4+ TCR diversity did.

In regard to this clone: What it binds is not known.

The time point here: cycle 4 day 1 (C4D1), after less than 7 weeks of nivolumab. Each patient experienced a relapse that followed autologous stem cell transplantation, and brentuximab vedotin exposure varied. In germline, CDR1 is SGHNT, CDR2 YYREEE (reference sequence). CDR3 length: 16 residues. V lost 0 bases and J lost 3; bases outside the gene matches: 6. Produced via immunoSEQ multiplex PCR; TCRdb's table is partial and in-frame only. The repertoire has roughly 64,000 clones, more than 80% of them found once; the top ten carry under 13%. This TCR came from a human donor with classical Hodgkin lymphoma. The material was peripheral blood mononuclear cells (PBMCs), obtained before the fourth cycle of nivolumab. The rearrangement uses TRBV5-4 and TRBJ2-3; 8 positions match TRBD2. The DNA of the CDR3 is TGTGCCAGCAGCTTGGTGACGGGGGGGCCTACAGATACGCAGTATTTT. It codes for CASSLVTGGPTDTQYF.